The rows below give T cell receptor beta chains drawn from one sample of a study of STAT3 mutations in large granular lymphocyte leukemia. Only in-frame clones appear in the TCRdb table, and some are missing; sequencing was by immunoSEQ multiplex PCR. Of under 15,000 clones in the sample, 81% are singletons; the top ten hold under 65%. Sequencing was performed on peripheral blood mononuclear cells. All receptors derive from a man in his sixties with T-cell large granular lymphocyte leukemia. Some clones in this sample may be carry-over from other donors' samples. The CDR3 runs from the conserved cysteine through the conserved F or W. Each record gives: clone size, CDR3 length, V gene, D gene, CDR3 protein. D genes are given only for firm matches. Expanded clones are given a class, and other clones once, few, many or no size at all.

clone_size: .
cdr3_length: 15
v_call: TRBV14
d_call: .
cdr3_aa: CASSQGSSGANVLTF

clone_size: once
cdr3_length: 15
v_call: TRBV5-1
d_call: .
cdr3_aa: CASSLEDPGTGELFF

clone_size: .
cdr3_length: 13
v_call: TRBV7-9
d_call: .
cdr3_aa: CASSLVGLEKLFF

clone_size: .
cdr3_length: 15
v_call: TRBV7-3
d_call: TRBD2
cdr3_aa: CASSAQLAGGGEQYF

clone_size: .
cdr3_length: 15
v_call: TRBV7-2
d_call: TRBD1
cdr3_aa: CASSFSGQSVEPLHF

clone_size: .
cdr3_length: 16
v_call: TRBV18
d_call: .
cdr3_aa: CASSPLERAANTEAFF

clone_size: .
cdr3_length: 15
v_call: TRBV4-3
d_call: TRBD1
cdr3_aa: CASSHRQGGTGELFF

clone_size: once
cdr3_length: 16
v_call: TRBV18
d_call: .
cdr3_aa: CASSPPLSAMSTEAFF

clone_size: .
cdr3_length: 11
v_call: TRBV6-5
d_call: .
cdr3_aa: CASRTAGELFF

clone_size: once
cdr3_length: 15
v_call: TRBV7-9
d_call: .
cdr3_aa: CASSLVDGYQETQYF

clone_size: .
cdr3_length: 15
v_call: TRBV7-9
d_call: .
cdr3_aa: CASSLNRVSNTEAFF

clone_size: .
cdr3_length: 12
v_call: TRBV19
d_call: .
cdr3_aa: CASSMVGNEQFF

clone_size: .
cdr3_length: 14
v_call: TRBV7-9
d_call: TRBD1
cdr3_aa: CASSLEGQDTEAFF

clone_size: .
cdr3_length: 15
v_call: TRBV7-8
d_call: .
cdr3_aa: CASSFEVEGNQPQHF

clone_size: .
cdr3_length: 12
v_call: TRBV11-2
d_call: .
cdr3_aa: CASSLGYNEQFF

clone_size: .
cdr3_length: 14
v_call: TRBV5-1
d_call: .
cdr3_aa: CASSPLDGGNTIYF

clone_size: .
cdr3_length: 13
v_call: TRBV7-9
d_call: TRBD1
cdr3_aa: CACRSDRADEQFF

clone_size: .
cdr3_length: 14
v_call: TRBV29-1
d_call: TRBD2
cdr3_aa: CSVELAGVRNEQFF

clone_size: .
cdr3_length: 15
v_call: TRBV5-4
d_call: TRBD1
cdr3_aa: CASSIGQGLEYEQFF

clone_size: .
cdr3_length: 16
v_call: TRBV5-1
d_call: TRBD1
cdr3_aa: CASSLGGGRTGSEAFF

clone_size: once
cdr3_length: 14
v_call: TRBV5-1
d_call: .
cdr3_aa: CASSAKTGLVEQYF

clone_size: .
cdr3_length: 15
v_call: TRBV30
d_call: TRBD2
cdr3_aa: CAWSNKREGTDTQYF

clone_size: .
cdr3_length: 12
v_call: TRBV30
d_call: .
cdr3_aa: CVWSVGAIEQFF

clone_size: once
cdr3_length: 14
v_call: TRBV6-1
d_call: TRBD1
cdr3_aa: CASSEGGQGNEQFF

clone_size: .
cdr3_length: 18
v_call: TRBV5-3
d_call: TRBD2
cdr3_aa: CTLKLTSGRKTSTDTQYF

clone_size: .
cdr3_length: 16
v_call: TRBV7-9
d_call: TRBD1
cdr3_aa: CASSLTGVLPNTEAFF

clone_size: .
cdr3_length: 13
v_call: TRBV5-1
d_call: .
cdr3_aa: CASSLRLNNEQFF

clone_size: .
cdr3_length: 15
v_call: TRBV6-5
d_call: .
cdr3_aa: CASSYSLGESYEQYF

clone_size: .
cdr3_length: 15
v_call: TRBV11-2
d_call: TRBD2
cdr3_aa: CASSGGSPLQDTQYF

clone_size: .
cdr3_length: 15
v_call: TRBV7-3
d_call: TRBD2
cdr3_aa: CASSSAGTSQETQYF

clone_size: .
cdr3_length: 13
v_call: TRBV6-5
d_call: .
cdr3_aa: CASSYEPGTEAFF

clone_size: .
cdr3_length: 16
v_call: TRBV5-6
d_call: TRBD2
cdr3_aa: CASSLRLAGAGDEQFF

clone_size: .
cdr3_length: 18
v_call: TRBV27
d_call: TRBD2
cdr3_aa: CASSSSGTSGGRVRTQYF

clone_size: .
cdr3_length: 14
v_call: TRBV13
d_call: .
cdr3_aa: CASSLGVAPTEQYF

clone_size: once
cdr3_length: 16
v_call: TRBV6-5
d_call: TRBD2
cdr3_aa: CASSYSLAGFTDTQYF

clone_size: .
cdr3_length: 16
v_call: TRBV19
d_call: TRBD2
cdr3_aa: CASSPRLAGNQETQYF

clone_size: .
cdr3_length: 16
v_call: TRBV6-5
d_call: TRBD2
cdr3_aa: CASSSAKSGRVGEQYF

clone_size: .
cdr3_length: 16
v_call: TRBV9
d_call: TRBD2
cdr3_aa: CASSPRGGVRAGELFF

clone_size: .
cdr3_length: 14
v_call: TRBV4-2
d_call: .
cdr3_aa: CASSPSGSYNEQFF

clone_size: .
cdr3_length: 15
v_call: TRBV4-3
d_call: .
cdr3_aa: CASSQGTTQSYEQYF

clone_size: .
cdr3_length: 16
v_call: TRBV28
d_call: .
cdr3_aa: CASSNPRGYSNQPQHF

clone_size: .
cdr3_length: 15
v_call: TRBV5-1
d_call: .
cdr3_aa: CASSLRGVRTDTQYF

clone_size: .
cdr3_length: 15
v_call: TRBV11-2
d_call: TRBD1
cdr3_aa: CASSLDDRATETQYF

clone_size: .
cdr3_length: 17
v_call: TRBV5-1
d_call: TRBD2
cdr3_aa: CASRPIGSGSYLDTQYF

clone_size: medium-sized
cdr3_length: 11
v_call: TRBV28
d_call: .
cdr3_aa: CASKGSDEQYF